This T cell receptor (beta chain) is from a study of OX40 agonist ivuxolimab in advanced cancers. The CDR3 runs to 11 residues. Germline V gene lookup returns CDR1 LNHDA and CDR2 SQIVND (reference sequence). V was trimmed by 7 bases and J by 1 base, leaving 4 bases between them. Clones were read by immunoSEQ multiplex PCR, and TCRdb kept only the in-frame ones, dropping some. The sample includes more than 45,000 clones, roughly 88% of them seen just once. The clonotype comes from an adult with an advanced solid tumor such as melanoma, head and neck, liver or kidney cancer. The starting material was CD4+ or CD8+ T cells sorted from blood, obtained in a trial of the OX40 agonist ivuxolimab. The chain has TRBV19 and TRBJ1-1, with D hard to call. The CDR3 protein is CASNQNTEAFF. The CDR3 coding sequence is TGTGCCAGTAATCAGAACACTGAAGCTTTCTTT.